The clone carrying this TCR beta chain has only one observation. Its cognate antigen is unknown. These data originate in a study of PD-L1 blockade in urothelial cancer. At the level of the study: About 90% of the 29 patients were men who had bladder-origin urothelial cancer. Analysis of the blood was performed 3 weeks (second dose) and 6 weeks after treatment start. Among blood samples, the median T cell count was 141,255.

Some clones are missing from TCRdb's copy, which holds only in-frame ones; the method was immunoSEQ multiplex PCR. The sample lists 45,000 or so clones; roughly 84% were seen once. Study outcomes and limitations: Durable benefit was linked to greater 3-week expansion of tumor-associated blood clones.

CDR3 size: 13 residues. After removal of 5 bases from V and 6 bases from J, the junction contained 4 bases not matched to a gene. Germline loops: CDR1 SEHNR, CDR2 FQNEAQ (reference sequence). Time point: pretreatment peripheral blood. V and J are TRBV7-9 and TRBJ1-5, with 7 bases that match TRBD1. Specimen: PBMCs, collected around atezolizumab (anti-PD-L1) treatment. This TCR came from a donor at least 40 years old with urothelial cancer. In DNA, the CDR3 is TGTGCCAGCAGCCCGACAGGGACTCAGCCCCAGCATTTT. Protein product: CASSPTGTQPQHF.